The 31 T cell receptor beta chains below come from one sample, sequenced in a study of blood T cell repertoires in COVID-19. Here immunoSEQ multiplex PCR was the method, and the copy in TCRdb shows in-frame clones only, minus some. The repertoire holds over 250,000 clones, with around nine tenths as singletons. The sequencing sample was made of peripheral blood. These receptors all stem from a man aged 35-49 years who had recovered from COVID-19.

The chain carries TRBV18 and TRBJ1-6; 7 bases fit TRBD1. Germline CDR1 is KGHSH and CDR2 is LQKENI. The CDR3 sequence is 13 residues long. V gave up 5 bases and J gave up 12 bases; unmatched junction bases: 7. CDR3 sequence (DNA): TGTGCCAGCTCAGAGGGGACAGTTTTACCCCTCCACTTT. This translates into CASSEGTVLPLHF.

In regard to this clone: Other DNA sequences in this specimen translate into the identical CDR3. The chain combines TRBV6-5 with TRBJ1-2; D is unclear. Germline CDR1 and CDR2: MNHEY and SVGAGI. Deletions cut 0 bases from V and 4 bases from J, with 12 bases between. The CDR3 sequence is 15 residues long. CDR3 region: CASSYSGDTFYGYTF. The DNA of the CDR3 is TGTGCCAGCAGTTACTCGGGAGATACGTTCTATGGCTACACCTTC.

The chain links TRBV12-1 to TRBJ2-7; TRBD2, the table's D call, lacks a check against the DNA. TRBV12-1 is given as a pseudogene. This CDR3 region has 18 residues. The CDR3 region has the DNA TGTGCCAGCAGCTCGAGGAAGGTAGCGGGGGTCTTGACCTACGAGCAGTACTTC. This codes for CASSSRKVAGVLTYEQYF.

The chain carries TRBV5-1 and TRBJ2-5; 8 nucleotides agree with TRBD1. The CDR3 consists of 15 residues. Losses at the gene ends were 0 bases for V and 7 bases for J; bases not matched to a gene: 8. CDR1 is SGHRS, CDR2 YFSETQ, per germline. The CDR3 spells CASSLAQAGGPTQYF. For the CDR3, the DNA is TGCGCCAGCAGCTTGGCCCAGGCAGGGGGCCCGACCCAGTACTTC.

V and J are TRBV6-5 and TRBJ1-2; no reliable D call. Germline assignment: CDR1 MNHEY and CDR2 SVGAGI. CDR3 length: 13 amino acids. V was pared by 2 bases and J by 2 bases, with 6 bases between. CDR3 loop: CASSYRSNYGYTF. DNA for the CDR3: TGTGCCAGCAGTTACCGGTCCAACTATGGCTACACCTTC.

The chain uses TRBV7-8 and TRBJ1-6; possibly TRBD1 for D (5 bases). This CDR3 contains 18 residues. V was trimmed by 0 bases and J by 0 bases, leaving 12 bases between them. Germline V gene lookup returns CDR1 SGHVS and CDR2 FQNEAQ. DNA of the CDR3: TGTGCCAGCAGCTTAGCGCGGCAGGGAAGCTCCTATAATTCACCCCTCCACTTT. As protein: CASSLARQGSSYNSPLHF.

V and J are TRBV18 and TRBJ2-1; 12 bases align to TRBD2. Germline assignment: CDR1 KGHSH and CDR2 LQKENI. V shed 3 bases and J 10 bases; nucleotides not matched to a gene: 13. This CDR3 is built from 17 residues. CDR3 in amino acids: CASSPLTRTSGNREQFF. Here the CDR3 DNA reads TGTGCCAGCTCACCTCTAACTCGGACTAGCGGGAACCGGGAGCAGTTCTTC. Based on the CDR3 plus reference TRBV18 and TRBJ2-1, the full variable domain is NAGVMQNPRHLVRRRGQEARLRCSPMKGHSHVYWYRQLPEEGLKFMVYLQKENIIDESGMPKERFSAEFPKEGPSILRIQQVVRGDSAAYFCASSPLTRTSGNREQFFGPGTRLTVL.

The chain uses TRBV4-3 and TRBJ1-1, with 8 nucleotides matching TRBD1. Trimming cost V 4 bases and J 1 base; bases outside gene matches: 5. This CDR3 is 15 amino acids long. Germline loops: CDR1 LGHNA, CDR2 YSLEER. In DNA, the CDR3 is TGCGCCAGCAGCCGCTGGACAGGGTCGAACACTGAAGCTTTCTTT. It translates to CASSRWTGSNTEAFF.

As concerns this clone: Other DNA sequences from this sample encode an identical CDR3 as well. The V gene is TRBV7-9, the J gene TRBJ2-2; TRBD1 matches at 7 bases. Germline V gene data show CDR1 as SEHNR and CDR2 as FQNEAQ (reference sequence). CDR3 length equals 16 residues. The V and J ends lost 5 bases and 0 bases, in that order; junction bases with no gene match: 6. In DNA, the CDR3 is TGTGCCAGCAGCCGGGCCGGGACAGCGAACACCGGGGAGCTGTTTTTT. Its protein is CASSRAGTANTGELFF.

The chain uses TRBV27 and TRBJ2-1, with TRBD1 identical over 7 bases. J was trimmed by 4 bases and V by 6 bases; bases with no gene match: 12. This CDR3 region has 16 residues. Germline V gives CDR1 MNHEY, CDR2 SMNVEV (reference sequence). This CDR3 is CASSRPPQGRYNEQFF. The DNA for the CDR3 is TGTGCCAGCAGCCGACCCCCACAGGGGAGATACAATGAGCAGTTCTTC.

This clone was counted a single time. The chain couples TRBV28 to TRBJ2-1, with a tentative D call TRBD1 (6 bases). V lost 6 bases, J lost 8 bases, and 14 bases lay in between. Germline V lookup: CDR1 MDHEN, CDR2 SYDVKM. The CDR3 has 13 residues. CDR3 DNA sequence: TGTGCCAGCAGGGGGGCAGGGTGGGATGAGCAGTTCTTC. Translated, it gives CASRGAGWDEQFF.

The chain is built from TRBV4-3 and TRBJ2-7; D gene unclear. This CDR3 region has 13 residues. V was shortened by 1 base and J by 3 bases, with 7 bases between the two germline ends. Germline V gives CDR1 LGHNA, CDR2 YSLEER. CDR3 protein: CASSQVRGYEQYF. The CDR3 DNA follows: TGCGCCAGCAGCCAAGTGCGTGGCTACGAGCAGTACTTC.

A single count supports this clone. The rearrangement links TRBV6-1 to TRBJ1-2; D might be TRBD1 (5 bases). CDR1 and CDR2 from the germline V gene are MNHNS and SASEGT. CDR3 length: 11 amino acids. V gave up 2 bases and J gave up 7 bases, with 5 bases separating them. The CDR3 sequence is CASSEQGGYTF. As DNA, the CDR3 is TGTGCCAGCAGTGAACAGGGTGGCTACACCTTC.

This chain links TRBV11-2 with TRBJ2-1; maybe TRBD1 (6 bases). With 5 bases removed from V and 6 bases from J, the gap between germline ends came to 14 bases. The CDR3 sequence is 14 residues long. Germline V gives CDR1 SGHAT, CDR2 FQNNGV. The CDR3 DNA sequence: TGTGCCAGCAGCCGGGACATTTTTGGCAATGAGCAGTTCTTC. This encodes CASSRDIFGNEQFF.

The chain has TRBV6-2 or TRBV6-3 and TRBJ2-2; 9 bases match TRBD2. The CDR3 extends over 15 amino acids. The V and J ends lost 6 bases and 8 bases, in that order; junction bases with no gene match: 10. Per germline, CDR1 MNHEY and CDR2 SVGEGT. CDR3 loop: CASSRPGLAGGELFF. CDR3 DNA: TGTGCCAGCAGCCGTCCAGGCCTAGCGGGGGGGGAGCTGTTTTTT.

V and J are TRBV6-2 or TRBV6-3 and TRBJ2-5; TRBD2 matches at 10 bases. CDR3 length equals 18 residues. The germline V gene has CDR1 MNHEY and CDR2 SVGEGT. The V and J ends lost 1 base and 5 bases, in that order; junction bases with no gene match: 13. This CDR3 is CASSYYRLAGESGETQYF. CDR3 nucleotides: TGTGCCAGCAGTTACTATAGGCTAGCGGGAGAGAGTGGGGAGACCCAGTACTTC.

As regards this clone: This sample includes further DNA sequences coding for the same CDR3. J is TRBJ2-7 and V is TRBV7-8; D gene uncertain. The CDR3 spans 13 residues. Germline CDR1 is SGHVS and CDR2 is FQNEAQ. V lost 2 bases, J lost 6 bases, and 11 bases lay in between. Written as DNA, the CDR3 is TGTGCCAGCAGCTTACGTACTTCAGGCGAGCAGTACTTC. This sequence encodes CASSLRTSGEQYF.

The V call is TRBV6-2 or TRBV6-3, the J call TRBJ2-1; 7 nucleotides match TRBD1. Germline lookup yields CDR1 MNHEY and CDR2 SVGEGT. Trimming at V came to 4 bases and at J to 6 bases, leaving 6 bases not matched to a gene. The CDR3 covers 14 residues. For the CDR3, the DNA is TGTGCCAGCAGTTCGGGACAGAGGGGCAATGAGCAGTTCTTC. This translates into CASSSGQRGNEQFF.

The CDR3 loop reads CAISPKGGTGELFF. CDR3 nucleotide sequence: TGTGCCATCAGTCCCAAAGGGGGCACCGGGGAGCTGTTTTTT. The chain employs TRBV10-3 and TRBJ2-2; a possible D gene is TRBD1 (6 bases). The V and J ends lost 5 bases and 4 bases respectively, with 11 bases between them. CDR1 and CDR2 from the germline V gene are ENHRY and SYGVKD. The CDR3 contains 14 residues.

The chain has TRBV7-8 and TRBJ2-6, with 11 positions matching TRBD2. CDR3 length: 19 amino acids. Trimming cost V 1 base and J 0 bases; bases outside gene matches: 5. Germline-derived CDR1 and CDR2 are SGHVS and FQNEAQ. The DNA of the CDR3 is TGTGCCAGCAGCTTAGGGCGACTAGCGGGGCACTCTGGGGCCAACGTCCTGACTTTC. As protein: CASSLGRLAGHSGANVLTF. The full variable domain, rest sourced from reference TRBV7-8 and TRBJ2-6, is GAGVSQSPRYKVAKRGQDVALRCDPISGHVSLFWYQQALGQGPEFLTYFQNEAQLDKSGLPSDRFFAERPEGSVSTLKIQRTQQEDSAVYLCASSLGRLAGHSGANVLTFGAGSRLTVL.

The chain is built from TRBV7-9 and TRBJ2-7, with a tentative D call TRBD2 (5 bases). V lost 1 base, J lost 13 bases, and 14 bases lay in between. This CDR3 comprises 12 residues. Per the germline V gene, CDR1 is SEHNR and CDR2 is FQNEAQ (reference sequence). CDR3 sequence (DNA): TGTGCCAGCAGCTTAGTCAGCGGCCCCCCTTACTTC. Its protein is CASSLVSGPPYF.

The chain combines TRBV11-2 with TRBJ2-3, with 8 bases identical to TRBD2. In germline, CDR1 is SGHAT, CDR2 FQNNGV. The V gene end was trimmed by 4 bases and the J gene end by 0 bases; junction bases not matched to a gene: 9. The CDR3 loop spans 17 amino acids. The CDR3 DNA follows: TGTGCCAGCAGCTCCGGGGCGGGAGGCCTTAGCACAGATACGCAGTATTTT. It codes for CASSSGAGGLSTDTQYF.

Turning to this clone: Other DNA sequences in the sample encode the same CDR3. The genes are TRBV6-5 and TRBJ2-7, with 10 bases matching TRBD1. J gave up 7 bases and V 6 bases, and 12 bases lay outside the gene matches. Germline V gives CDR1 MNHEY, CDR2 SVGAGI. CDR3 length: 15 residues. The CDR3 nucleotides read TGTGCCAGCAGAAAATACGGACAGGGGGAAGGGGAGCAGTACTTC. Translation: CASRKYGQGEGEQYF.

The rearrangement joins TRBV21-1 to TRBJ1-5; TRBD1, the D gene given by the table, was not confirmed from the DNA. TRBV21-1 is given as a pseudogene. The CDR3 runs 17 residues. The CDR3 region has the DNA TGTGCCAGCAGCAAAGAAAGGGGCCCCAAAGGGATTCAGCCCCAGCATTTT. Translating gives CASSKERGPKGIQPQHF.

This rearrangement joins TRBV19 to TRBJ2-1, with D hard to call. V lost 5 bases, J lost 0 bases, and 11 bases lay in between. Germline CDR1 LNHDA, CDR2 SQIVND (reference sequence). The CDR3 covers 15 residues. This CDR3 is CASSYQESSYNEQFF. The CDR3 region has the DNA TGTGCCAGTAGTTACCAGGAAAGCTCCTACAATGAGCAGTTCTTC.

This clone was observed once. This sample also contains other DNA sequences that code for the same CDR3. This chain's CDR3 is CASSVEAGGSYEQYF. DNA for the CDR3: TGTGCCAGCAGCGTAGAGGCAGGGGGCTCCTACGAGCAGTACTTC. The chain uses TRBV9 and TRBJ2-7, with 7 bases aligning to TRBD1. Germline V gene sequence: CDR1 SGDLS, CDR2 YYNGEE. CDR3 length: 15 residues. Germline trimming cut 0 bases from V and 0 bases from J; bases unmatched to any gene: 3.

This sequence joins TRBV3-1 (or the pseudogene TRBV3-2) and TRBJ1-4; D possibly corresponds to TRBD1 (6 bases). Trimming shortened V by 4 bases and J by 4 bases, and 10 bases separated the two germline ends. This CDR3 has 14 residues. The germline CDR1 and CDR2 sequences are LGHDT and YNNKEL (reference sequence). CDR3 sequence reads: CASSLRQVNEKLFF. The CDR3 DNA sequence: TGTGCCAGCAGCCTTCGACAGGTTAATGAAAAACTGTTTTTT.

The chain is built from TRBV9 and TRBJ2-3; maybe TRBD1 (6 bases). The CDR3 extends over 16 amino acids. V was pared by 4 bases and J by 3 bases, with 18 bases between. Germline CDR1 SGDLS, CDR2 YYNGEE. CDR3 sequence (DNA): TGTGCCAGCAGCCCACAGACAGGTTTTAAAACAGATACGCAGTATTTT. It translates to CASSPQTGFKTDTQYF.

V is TRBV27 and J is TRBJ1-2; 7 nucleotides agree with TRBD1. The germline gives CDR1 MNHEY, CDR2 SMNVEV (reference sequence). This CDR3 contains 15 residues. Trimming cost V 3 bases and J 4 bases; bases outside gene matches: 8. CDR3 sequence reads: CASSLRRGPGYGYTF. The CDR3 DNA is TGTGCCAGCAGTTTGAGGAGGGGGCCGGGCTATGGCTACACCTTC.

The rearrangement uses TRBV30 and TRBJ2-3; D gene ambiguous. Germline loops: CDR1 GTSNPN, CDR2 SVGIG (reference sequence). The CDR3 length is 13 residues. Trimming cost V 4 bases and J 2 bases, with 10 bases left between them. The chain's CDR3 is CAWIADPTDTQYF. The CDR3 nucleotides read TGTGCCTGGATTGCGGATCCCACAGATACGCAGTATTTT. The entire variable domain, with the rest obtained from reference TRBV30 and TRBJ2-3, is as follows: SQTIHQWPATLVQPVGSPLSLECTVEGTSNPNLYWYRQAAGRGLQLLFYSVGIGQISSEVPQNLSASRPQDRQFILSSKKLLLSDSGFYLCAWIADPTDTQYFGPGTRLTVL.

The genes are TRBV5-1 and TRBJ1-2; 8 nucleotides agree with TRBD1. This CDR3 is 14 amino acids long. The V gene end was trimmed by 4 bases and the J gene end by 4 bases; junction bases not matched to a gene: 6. Germline V gene data show CDR1 as SGHRS and CDR2 as YFSETQ. CDR3 loop: CASSRGQGSYGYTF. The CDR3 DNA sequence: TGCGCCAGCAGCAGAGGACAGGGATCCTATGGCTACACCTTC.